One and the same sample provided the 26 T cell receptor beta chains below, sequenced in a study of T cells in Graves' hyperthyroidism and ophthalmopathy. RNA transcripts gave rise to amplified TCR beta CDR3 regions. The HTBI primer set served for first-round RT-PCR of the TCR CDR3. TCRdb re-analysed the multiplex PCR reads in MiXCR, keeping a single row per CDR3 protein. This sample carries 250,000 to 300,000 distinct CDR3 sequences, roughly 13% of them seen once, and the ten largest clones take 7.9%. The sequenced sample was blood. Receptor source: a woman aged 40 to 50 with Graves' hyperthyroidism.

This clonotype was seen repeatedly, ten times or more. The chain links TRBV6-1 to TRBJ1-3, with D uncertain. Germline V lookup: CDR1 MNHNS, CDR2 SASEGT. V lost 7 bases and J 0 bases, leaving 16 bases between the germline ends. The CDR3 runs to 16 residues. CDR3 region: CASTRSTTSSGNTIYF. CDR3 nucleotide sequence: TGTGCCAGCACCCGGAGCACGACGAGCTCTGGAAACACCATATATTTT.

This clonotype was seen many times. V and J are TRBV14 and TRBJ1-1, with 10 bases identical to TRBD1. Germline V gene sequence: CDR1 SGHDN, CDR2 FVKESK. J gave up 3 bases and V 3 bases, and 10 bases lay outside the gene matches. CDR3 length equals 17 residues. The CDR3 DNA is TGTGCCAGCAGCCAGACAGGGGGCCCGGCTTTTGACACTGAAGCTTTCTTT. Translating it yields CASSQTGGPAFDTEAFF.

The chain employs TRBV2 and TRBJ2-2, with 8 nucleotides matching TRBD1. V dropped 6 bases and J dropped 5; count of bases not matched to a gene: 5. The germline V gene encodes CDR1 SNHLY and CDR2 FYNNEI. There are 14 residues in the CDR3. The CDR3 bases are TGTGCCAGCAGACAGGGGGGTGTAACCGGGGAGCTGTTTTTT. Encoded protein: CASRQGGVTGELFF.

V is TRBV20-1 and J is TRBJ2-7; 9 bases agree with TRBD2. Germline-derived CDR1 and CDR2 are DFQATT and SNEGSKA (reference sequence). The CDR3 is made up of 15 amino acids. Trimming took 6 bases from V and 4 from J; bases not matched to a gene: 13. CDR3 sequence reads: CSASKNGLAGYEQYF. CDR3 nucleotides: TGCAGTGCCTCCAAGAACGGCCTAGCGGGGTACGAGCAGTACTTC.

The DNA for the CDR3 is TGCAGCGTTGAAGAATCGAGGGAGTTCGGAACTGAAGCTTTCTTT. Amino acids: CSVEESREFGTEAFF. The chain links TRBV29-1 to TRBJ1-1; D unresolved. The CDR3 is 15 residues long. Germline V gene sequence: CDR1 SQVTM, CDR2 ANQGSEA. Trimming took off 0 bases at V and 5 bases at J, with 16 bases between the two ends.

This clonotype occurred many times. This CDR3 is CASSSRLAGIQDTQYF. CDR3 nucleotides: TGTGCCAGCAGTTCCCGACTAGCGGGGATCCAAGATACGCAGTATTTT. The chain uses TRBV27 and TRBJ2-3; 11 positions match TRBD2. The trim removed 4 bases at V and 5 bases at J, leaving 8 bases unmatched. Germline V lookup: CDR1 MNHEY, CDR2 SMNVEV (reference sequence). The CDR3 has 16 residues.

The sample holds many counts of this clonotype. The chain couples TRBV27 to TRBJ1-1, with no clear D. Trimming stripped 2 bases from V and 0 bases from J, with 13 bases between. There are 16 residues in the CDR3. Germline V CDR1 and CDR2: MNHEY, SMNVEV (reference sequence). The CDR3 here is CASSLLTAEMNTEAFF. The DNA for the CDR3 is TGTGCCAGCAGTTTACTCACGGCGGAAATGAACACTGAAGCTTTCTTT.

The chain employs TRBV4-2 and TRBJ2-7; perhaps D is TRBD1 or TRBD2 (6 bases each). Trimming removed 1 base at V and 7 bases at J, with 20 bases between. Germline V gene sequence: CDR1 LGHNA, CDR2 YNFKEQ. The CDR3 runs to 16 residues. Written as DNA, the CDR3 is TGTGCCAGCAGCCAAGTAGGTACGGGGGCGGACGGAGAGCAGTACTTC. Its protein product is CASSQVGTGADGEQYF.

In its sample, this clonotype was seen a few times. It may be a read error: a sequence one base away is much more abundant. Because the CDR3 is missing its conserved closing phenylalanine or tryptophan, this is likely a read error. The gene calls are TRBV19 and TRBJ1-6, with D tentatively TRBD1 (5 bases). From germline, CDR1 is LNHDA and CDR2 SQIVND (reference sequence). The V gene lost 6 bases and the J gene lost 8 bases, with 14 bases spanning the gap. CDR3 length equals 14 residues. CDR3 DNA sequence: TGTGCCAGTAGGACCTCAGGGTCGGATTCACCCCTCCACTCT. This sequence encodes CASRTSGSDSPLHS.

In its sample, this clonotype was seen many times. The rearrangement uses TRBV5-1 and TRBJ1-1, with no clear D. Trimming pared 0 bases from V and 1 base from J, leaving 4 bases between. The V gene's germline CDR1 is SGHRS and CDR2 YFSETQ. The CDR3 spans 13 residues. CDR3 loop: CASSLEGNTEAFF. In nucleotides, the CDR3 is TGCGCCAGCAGCTTGGAAGGGAACACTGAAGCTTTCTTT.

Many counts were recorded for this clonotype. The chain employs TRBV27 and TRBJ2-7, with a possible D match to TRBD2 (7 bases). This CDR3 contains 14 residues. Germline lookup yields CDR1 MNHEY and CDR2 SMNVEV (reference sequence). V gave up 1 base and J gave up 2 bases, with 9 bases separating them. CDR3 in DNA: TGTGCCAGCAGTTTATTCGGGGGGCCCTACGAGCAGTACTTC. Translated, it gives CASSLFGGPYEQYF.

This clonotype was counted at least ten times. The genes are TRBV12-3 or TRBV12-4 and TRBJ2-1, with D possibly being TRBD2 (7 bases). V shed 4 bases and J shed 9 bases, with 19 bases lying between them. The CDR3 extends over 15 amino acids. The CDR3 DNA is TGTGCCAGCAGTTCCGGCGGGGGCCGCGCTGGTGAGCAGTTCTTC. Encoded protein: CASSSGGGRAGEQFF.

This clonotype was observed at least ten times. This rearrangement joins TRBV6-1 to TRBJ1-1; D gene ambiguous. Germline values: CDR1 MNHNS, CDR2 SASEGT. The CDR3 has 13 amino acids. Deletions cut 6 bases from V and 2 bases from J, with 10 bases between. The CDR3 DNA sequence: TGTGCCAGCAGAGAAACGGGTAACACTGAAGCTTTCTTT. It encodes CASRETGNTEAFF.

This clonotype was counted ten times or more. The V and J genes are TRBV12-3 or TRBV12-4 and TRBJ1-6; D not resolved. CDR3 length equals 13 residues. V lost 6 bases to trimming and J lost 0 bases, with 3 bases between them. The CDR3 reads CASRSSYNSPLHF. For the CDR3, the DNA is TGTGCCAGCAGGAGCTCCTATAATTCACCCCTCCACTTT.

The chain's CDR3 is CASSFGGAGGRADTQYF. DNA of the CDR3: TGTGCCAGCAGCTTTGGAGGGGCGGGAGGTCGCGCAGATACGCAGTATTTT. The gene calls are TRBV28 and TRBJ2-3; 8 nucleotides line up with TRBD2. The CDR3 extends over 17 amino acids. The V and J ends lost 6 bases and 4 bases, in that order; junction bases with no gene match: 15. Germline assignment: CDR1 MDHEN and CDR2 SYDVKM.

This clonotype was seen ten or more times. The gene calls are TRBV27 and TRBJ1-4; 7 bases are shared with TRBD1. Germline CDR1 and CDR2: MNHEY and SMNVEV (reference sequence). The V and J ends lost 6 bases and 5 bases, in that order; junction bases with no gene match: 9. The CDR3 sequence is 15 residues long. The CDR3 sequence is CASSKRQGKNEKLFF. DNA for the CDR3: TGTGCCAGCAGCAAAAGACAGGGTAAAAATGAAAAACTGTTTTTT.

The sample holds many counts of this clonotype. For the CDR3, the DNA is TGTGCCAGCAGTTTGCCGGGGCCGAGGGAGCTGTTTTTT. This codes for CASSLPGPRELFF. The V and J genes are TRBV12-3 or TRBV12-4 and TRBJ2-2, with D tentatively TRBD1 or TRBD2 (5 bases each). Trimming removed 3 bases at V and 9 bases at J, with 11 bases between. This CDR3 region has 13 residues.

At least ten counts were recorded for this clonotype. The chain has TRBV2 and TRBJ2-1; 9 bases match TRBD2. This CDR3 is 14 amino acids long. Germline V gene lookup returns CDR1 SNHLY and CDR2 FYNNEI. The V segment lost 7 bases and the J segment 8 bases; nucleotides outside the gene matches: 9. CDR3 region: CASTGTTSGHEQFF. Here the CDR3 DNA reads TGTGCCAGCACCGGCACGACTAGCGGTCATGAGCAGTTCTTC.

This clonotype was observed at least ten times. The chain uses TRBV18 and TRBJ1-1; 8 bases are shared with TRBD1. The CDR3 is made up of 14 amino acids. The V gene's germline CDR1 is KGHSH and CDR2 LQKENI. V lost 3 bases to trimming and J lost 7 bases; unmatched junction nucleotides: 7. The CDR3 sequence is CASSPGIDRGEAFF. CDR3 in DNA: TGTGCCAGCTCACCGGGCATTGACAGGGGTGAAGCTTTCTTT.

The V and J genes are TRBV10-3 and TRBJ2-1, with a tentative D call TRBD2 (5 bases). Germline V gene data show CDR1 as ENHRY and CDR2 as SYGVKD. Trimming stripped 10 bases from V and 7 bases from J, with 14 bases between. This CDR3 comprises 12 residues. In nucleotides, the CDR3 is TGTGCCACTCTAGCTGGCGGGAATGAGCAGTTCTTC. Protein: CATLAGGNEQFF.

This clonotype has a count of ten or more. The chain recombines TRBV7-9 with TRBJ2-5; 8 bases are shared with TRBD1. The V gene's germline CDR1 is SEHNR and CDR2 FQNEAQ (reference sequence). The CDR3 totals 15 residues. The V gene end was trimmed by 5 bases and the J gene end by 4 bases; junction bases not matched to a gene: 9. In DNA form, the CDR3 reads TGTGCCAGCAGCACTTGGGACAGGAAAGGAGAGACCCAGTACTTC. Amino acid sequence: CASSTWDRKGETQYF.

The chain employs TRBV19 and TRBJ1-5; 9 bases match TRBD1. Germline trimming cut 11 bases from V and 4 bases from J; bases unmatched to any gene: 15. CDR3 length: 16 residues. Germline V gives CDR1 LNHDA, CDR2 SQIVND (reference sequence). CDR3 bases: TGTGCCCCTAAGGCTGGGACAGGGAGACGAAATCAGCCCCAGCATTTT. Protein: CAPKAGTGRRNQPQHF.

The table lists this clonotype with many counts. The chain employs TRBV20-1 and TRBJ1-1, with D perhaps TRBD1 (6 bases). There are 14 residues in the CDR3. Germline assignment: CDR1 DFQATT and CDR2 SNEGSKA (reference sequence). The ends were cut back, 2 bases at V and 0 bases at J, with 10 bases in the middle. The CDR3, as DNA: TGCAGTGCTAGACAGGGGACGCTGAACACTGAAGCTTTCTTT. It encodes CSARQGTLNTEAFF.

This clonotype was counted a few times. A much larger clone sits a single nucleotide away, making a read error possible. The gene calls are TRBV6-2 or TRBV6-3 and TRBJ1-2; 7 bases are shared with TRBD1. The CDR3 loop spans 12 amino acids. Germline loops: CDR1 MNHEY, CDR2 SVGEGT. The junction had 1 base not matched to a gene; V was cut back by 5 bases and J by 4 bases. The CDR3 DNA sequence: TGTGCCAGCAGTACAGGGGCCTATGGCTACACCTTC. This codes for CASSTGAYGYTF.

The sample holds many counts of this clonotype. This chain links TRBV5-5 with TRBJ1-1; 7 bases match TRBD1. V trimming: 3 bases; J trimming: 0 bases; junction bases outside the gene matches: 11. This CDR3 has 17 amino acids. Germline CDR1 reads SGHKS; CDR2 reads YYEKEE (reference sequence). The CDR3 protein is CASSWRGTGEMNTEAFF. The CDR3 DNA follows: TGTGCCAGCAGCTGGAGGGGCACAGGGGAGATGAACACTGAAGCTTTCTTT.

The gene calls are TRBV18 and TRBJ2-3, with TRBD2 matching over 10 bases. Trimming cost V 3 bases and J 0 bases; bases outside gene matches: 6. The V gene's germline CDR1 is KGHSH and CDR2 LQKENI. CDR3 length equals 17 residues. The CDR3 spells CASSPHGLAASTDTQYF. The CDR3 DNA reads TGTGCCAGCTCACCTCACGGACTAGCGGCTAGCACAGATACGCAGTATTTT.